Each of the 31 T cell receptor beta chains below was sequenced from the same sample in a study of T cells after posttransplantation cyclophosphamide. The naive gate required viable CD3+CD4+ or CD3+CD8+ cells with CCR7+CD45RA+CD45RO-CD95-CD27+CD28+ phenotype. The method was immunoSEQ multiplex PCR; TCRdb's version includes in-frame clones alone and lacks a portion of them. The sample lists some 20,000 clones, 95% to 98% seen once, with 0.16% in the top ten. The sample consisted of naive CD4+ T cells sorted from PBMCs. The receptors derive from a man in his forties or fifties in good health, CMV-negative, and a related stem cell transplant donor.

This chain connects TRBV4-2 to TRBJ2-7; weak D call: TRBD1 (5 bases). Germline CDR1 reads LGHNA; CDR2 reads YNFKEQ. The CDR3 is 16 residues long. Trimming took off 0 bases at V and 5 bases at J, with 17 bases between the two ends. The chain's CDR3 is CASSQDPGKRKDEQYF. CDR3 nucleotides: TGTGCCAGCAGCCAAGACCCAGGGAAGCGTAAAGACGAGCAGTACTTC.

V is TRBV6-5 and J is TRBJ2-1; the match to TRBD2 covers 12 bases. The CDR3 loop spans 16 amino acids. V was pared by 0 bases and J by 6 bases, with 3 bases of the junction left unmatched. Germline CDR1 MNHEY, CDR2 SVGAGI. For the CDR3, the DNA is TGTGCCAGCAGTTACTCGGGACTAGCGGGCCCCAATGAGCAGTTCTTC. The encoded protein is CASSYSGLAGPNEQFF.

In regard to this clone: The junction differs from germline at one of its ends, possibly a read error. This rearrangement joins TRBV6-7 to TRBJ1-6, with D unclear. TRBV6-7 is classed as an ORF, of uncertain function. The CDR3 length is 10 residues. CDR3 sequence (DNA): TGTGCCAGCAGTTACTGGTTTACCGGGTTT. Its translation: CASSYWFTGF.

The rearrangement joins TRBV7-9 to TRBJ1-5; D is unresolved. The V and J ends lost 0 bases and 0 bases respectively, with 18 bases between them. This CDR3 spans 19 amino acids. Germline CDR1 is SEHNR and CDR2 is FQNEAQ (reference sequence). In nucleotides, the CDR3 is TGTGCCAGCAGCTTAGCGGCTGGGCCCGTACTTTATAGCAATCAGCCCCAGCATTTT. Protein sequence: CASSLAAGPVLYSNQPQHF.

The chain carries TRBV19 and TRBJ2-2; D remains unclear. Germline CDR1 is LNHDA and CDR2 is SQIVND (reference sequence). Trimming took off 1 base at V and 0 bases at J, with 18 bases between the two ends. The CDR3 runs to 19 residues. CDR3 in amino acids: CASSIGRRGFLANTGELFF. Written as DNA, the CDR3 is TGTGCCAGTAGTATAGGGAGAAGAGGATTTCTAGCGAACACCGGGGAGCTGTTTTTT. Combining the CDR3 with reference TRBV19 and TRBJ2-2 gives the whole variable domain DGGITQSPKYLFRKEGQNVTLSCEQNLNHDAMYWYRQDPGQGLRLIYYSQIVNDFQKGDIAEGYSVSREKKESFPLTVTSAQKNPTAFYLCASSIGRRGFLANTGELFFGEGSRLTVL.

This rearrangement joins TRBV29-1 to TRBJ1-2; D is uncertain. This CDR3 contains 14 residues. V lost 0 bases and J 8 bases, leaving 16 bases between the germline ends. Germline V gene data show CDR1 as SQVTM and CDR2 as ANQGSEA. In DNA form, the CDR3 reads TGCAGCGTTGAAGAGAGAACGGGCCGGGGAGGCTACACCTTC. Translated: CSVEERTGRGGYTF.

This chain links TRBV7-2 with TRBJ2-7, with 7 positions matching TRBD2. CDR1 and CDR2 (germline): SGHTA, FQGNSA. CDR3 length: 14 amino acids. V shed 5 bases, J shed 6 bases, and the junction held 10 bases outside the gene matches. DNA for the CDR3: TGTGCCAGCAGCCTGACTAGCTTCTCGGCCGAGCAGTACTTC. This translates into CASSLTSFSAEQYF.

This clone was observed a single time. The rearrangement uses TRBV5-1 and TRBJ2-3; the D is unclear. V was clipped by 1 base and J by 6 bases, with 15 bases between them. CDR3 length: 15 amino acids. The V gene's germline CDR1 is SGHRS and CDR2 YFSETQ. The CDR3 coding sequence is TGCGCCAGCAGCTTGTGGGCCTCTCGACCGGATACGCAGTATTTT. This sequence encodes CASSLWASRPDTQYF.

The rearrangement joins TRBV6-1 to TRBJ2-2; possible D gene TRBD1, 6 bases. The CDR3 extends over 15 amino acids. Germline V gene data show CDR1 as MNHNS and CDR2 as SASEGT. V shed 6 bases and J shed 4 bases, with 15 bases lying between them. In DNA, the CDR3 is TGTGCCAGCAGCGGAATGGACAGAGGCACCGGGGAGCTGTTTTTT. It codes for CASSGMDRGTGELFF.

The chain recombines TRBV19 with TRBJ1-2; D uncertain. The ends were cut back, 5 bases at V and 4 bases at J, with 11 bases in the middle. This CDR3 comprises 13 residues. Germline V gene lookup returns CDR1 LNHDA and CDR2 SQIVND (reference sequence). This CDR3 is CASSPGLIYGYTF. The CDR3 DNA reads TGTGCCAGTAGTCCTGGACTAATCTATGGCTACACCTTC. Based on the CDR3 plus reference TRBV19 and TRBJ1-2, the full variable domain is DGGITQSPKYLFRKEGQNVTLSCEQNLNHDAMYWYRQDPGQGLRLIYYSQIVNDFQKGDIAEGYSVSREKKESFPLTVTSAQKNPTAFYLCASSPGLIYGYTFGSGTRLTVV.

The chain has TRBV7-9 and TRBJ2-4; 12 nucleotides agree with TRBD2. The V and J ends lost 5 bases and 2 bases, in that order; junction bases with no gene match: 7. This CDR3 is built from 17 residues. Germline V gene lookup returns CDR1 SEHNR and CDR2 FQNEAQ (reference sequence). The CDR3, as DNA: TGTGCCAGCAGCCCCCTCGGACTAGCGGGATCCAAAAACATTCAGTACTTC. Translated, it gives CASSPLGLAGSKNIQYF.

V and J are TRBV7-2 and TRBJ2-3; 12 nucleotides match TRBD2. The CDR3 is 19 amino acids. Germline CDR1 reads SGHTA; CDR2 reads FQGNSA. V was pared by 1 base and J by 2 bases, with 10 bases of the junction left unmatched. Here the CDR3 DNA reads TGTGCCAGCAGCTTAGATTGGCTAGCGGGAGGGACTATCACAGATACGCAGTATTTT. It is translated as CASSLDWLAGGTITDTQYF. Full variable domain (remainder filled in from reference TRBV7-2 and TRBJ2-3): GAGVSQSPSNKVTEKGKDVELRCDPISGHTALYWYRQSLGQGLEFLIYFQGNSAPDKSGLPSDRFSAERTGGSVSTLTIQRTQQEDSAVYLCASSLDWLAGGTITDTQYFGPGTRLTVL.

The chain is built from TRBV27 and TRBJ2-5, with 11 bases lining up with TRBD2. The germline V gene has CDR1 MNHEY and CDR2 SMNVEV (reference sequence). The CDR3 covers 16 residues. The trim removed 5 bases at V and 2 bases at J, leaving 7 bases unmatched. The CDR3 DNA reads TGTGCCAGCAGTGCCAGACTAGCGGGGAGACAAGAGACCCAGTACTTC. Its protein product is CASSARLAGRQETQYF.

V gene TRBV4-1 combines with J gene TRBJ1-5, with 8 bases fitting TRBD1. The CDR3 runs to 16 residues. V shed 0 bases, J shed 1 base, and the junction held 2 bases outside the gene matches. Per germline, CDR1 MGHRA and CDR2 YSYEKL. The CDR3 nucleotides read TGCGCCAGCAGCCAAGATTGGACAGGGAGCAATCAGCCCCAGCATTTT. Its translation: CASSQDWTGSNQPQHF.

V gene TRBV7-3 combines with J gene TRBJ2-6, with D maybe TRBD2 (5 bases). V was clipped by 3 bases and J by 0 bases, with 9 bases between them. CDR1 and CDR2 from the germline V gene are SGHTA and FQGTGA. There are 16 residues in the CDR3. CDR3: CASSFAGNSGANVLTF. The CDR3 region has the DNA TGTGCCAGCAGCTTCGCCGGGAACTCTGGGGCCAACGTCCTGACTTTC.

This clone was seen once. The chain joins TRBV28 to TRBJ2-7; 7 bases are a match to TRBD2. Germline loops: CDR1 MDHEN, CDR2 SYDVKM. CDR3 length: 14 residues. The trim removed 8 bases at V and 1 base at J, leaving 8 bases unmatched. The CDR3 region is CASGAGEESYEQYF. CDR3 nucleotides: TGTGCCAGCGGTGCGGGGGAAGAATCCTACGAGCAGTACTTC.

This chain joins TRBV15 and TRBJ1-2; D perhaps matches TRBD1 (6 bases). Germline lookup yields CDR1 LNHNV and CDR2 YYDKDF (reference sequence). Between the trimmed V and J ends, which lost 10 bases and 3 bases, there was a span of 15 bases. There are 13 residues in the CDR3. This CDR3 reads CASRPTGYYGYTF. DNA for the CDR3: TGTGCCAGCCGGCCGACAGGATACTATGGCTACACCTTC.

This rearrangement joins TRBV7-9 to TRBJ2-1, with TRBD2 matching over 7 bases. CDR1 and CDR2 from the germline V gene are SEHNR and FQNEAQ (reference sequence). V gave up 0 bases and J gave up 7 bases; unmatched junction bases: 6. The CDR3 is 15 residues long. The CDR3 protein is CASSLAGGLRNEQFF. The CDR3 DNA sequence: TGTGCCAGCAGCTTAGCGGGAGGGCTACGGAATGAGCAGTTCTTC.

The chain recombines TRBV2 with TRBJ2-2; D possibly corresponds to TRBD2 (6 bases). Germline V gene sequence: CDR1 SNHLY, CDR2 FYNNEI. The CDR3 length is 13 residues. V lost 7 bases, J lost 3 bases, and 9 bases lay in between. The CDR3 spells CASNREYTGELFF. The CDR3 DNA reads TGTGCCAGCAACCGGGAGTACACCGGGGAGCTGTTTTTT.

The V and J genes are TRBV5-1 and TRBJ2-7; TRBD2 agrees at 12 bases. The V gene's germline CDR1 is SGHRS and CDR2 YFSETQ. V shed 4 bases, J shed 3 bases, and the junction held 5 bases outside the gene matches. The CDR3 extends over 15 amino acids. CDR3 DNA sequence: TGCGCCAGCAGCCCCGGGACTAGCGGGTTCTACGAGCAGTACTTC. It translates to CASSPGTSGFYEQYF. Full variable domain (remainder filled in from reference TRBV5-1 and TRBJ2-7): KAGVTQTPRYLIKTRGQQVTLSCSPISGHRSVSWYQQTPGQGLQFLFEYFSETQRNKGNFPGRFSGRQFSNSRSEMNVSTLELGDSALYLCASSPGTSGFYEQYFGPGTRLTVT.

Comments on this clone: At one of its ends the junction is not consistent with the germline gene, which may arise from a read error. V and J are TRBV7-7 and TRBJ2-2, with 10 bases matching TRBD2. The CDR3 covers 16 residues. Per the germline V gene, CDR1 is SSHAT and CDR2 is FNYEAQ (reference sequence). The CDR3 DNA reads as TGTGCTAGCAGCCCCCGAACTAGCGGGGACACCGGGGAGCTGTTTTTT. It codes for CASSPRTSGDTGELFF.

J is TRBJ2-5 and V is TRBV7-2; possibly TRBD1 for D (5 bases). Germline loops: CDR1 SGHTA, CDR2 FQGNSA. CDR3 size: 13 residues. The V gene lost 6 bases and the J gene lost 2 bases, with 10 bases spanning the gap. The CDR3 loop is CASRGVQQETQYF. Written as DNA, the CDR3 is TGTGCCAGCAGAGGGGTACAACAAGAGACCCAGTACTTC. Drawing the rest from reference TRBV7-2 and TRBJ2-5, the complete variable domain is GAGVSQSPSNKVTEKGKDVELRCDPISGHTALYWYRQSLGQGLEFLIYFQGNSAPDKSGLPSDRFSAERTGGSVSTLTIQRTQQEDSAVYLCASRGVQQETQYFGPGTRLLVL.

The chain links TRBV10-2 to TRBJ1-1, with a tentative D call TRBD1 (6 bases). This CDR3 has 13 residues. Germline V gene lookup returns CDR1 WSHSY and CDR2 SAAADI. Trimming cost V 6 bases and J 3 bases, with 11 bases left between them. CDR3 sequence reads: CASSRDTYTEAFF. CDR3 in DNA: TGCGCCAGCAGCCGGGACACTTACACTGAAGCTTTCTTT.

The chain employs TRBV6-1 and TRBJ2-1; 11 bases are a match to TRBD2. Unmatched junction bases numbered 7, after V lost 5 bases and J lost 4 bases. The CDR3 has 16 amino acids. Germline CDR1 MNHNS, CDR2 SASEGT. For the CDR3, the DNA is TGTGCCAGCAGTCAAGGGACTAGCGGCCGATACAATGAGCAGTTCTTC. Its translation: CASSQGTSGRYNEQFF.

This clone was observed once. The chain carries TRBV10-3 and TRBJ2-3; possibly TRBD1 for D (5 bases). There are 14 residues in the CDR3. Germline CDR1 reads ENHRY; CDR2 reads SYGVKD. The germline V and J ends were trimmed by 8 bases and 2 bases, with 14 bases remaining between them. The CDR3 coding sequence is TGTGCCATCCGCGATGGGGCGAACACAGATACGCAGTATTTT. Amino acid sequence: CAIRDGANTDTQYF.

The chain joins TRBV28 to TRBJ2-5; 7 positions agree with TRBD2. The CDR3 has 11 residues. Trimming at V came to 8 bases and at J to 6 bases, leaving 3 bases not matched to a gene. Germline V lookup: CDR1 MDHEN, CDR2 SYDVKM. The CDR3 DNA follows: TGTGCCAGCCGGACTAGGCAGACCCAGTACTTC. It is translated as CASRTRQTQYF.

This rearrangement joins TRBV6-5 to TRBJ2-2; D is perhaps TRBD1 (6 bases). With 4 bases removed from V and 8 bases from J, the gap between germline ends came to 8 bases. The length of the CDR3 is 12 residues. The V gene's germline CDR1 is MNHEY and CDR2 SVGAGI. CDR3 nucleotides: TGTGCCAGCAGTTTCAGGGGTGGGGAGCTGTTTTTT. It translates to CASSFRGGELFF.

The V gene is TRBV28, the J gene TRBJ2-2, with 8 bases fitting TRBD2. The CDR3 contains 16 residues. The junction had 7 bases not matched to a gene; V was cut back by 3 bases and J by 4 bases. Germline loops: CDR1 MDHEN, CDR2 SYDVKM. This chain's CDR3 is CASSFSSGRGTGELFF. The CDR3 DNA reads TGTGCCAGCAGTTTTTCAAGCGGGAGAGGCACCGGGGAGCTGTTTTTT.

The table lists this clone with a count of one. This sequence joins TRBV28 and TRBJ1-5; D is ambiguous. The V end was cut by 0 bases, the J end by 0 bases, with 6 bases between. CDR1 MDHEN and CDR2 SYDVKM come from the germline V gene. The CDR3 has 15 amino acids. CDR3 amino acids: CASSLWRDSNQPQHF. In nucleotides, the CDR3 is TGTGCCAGCAGTTTATGGAGGGATAGCAATCAGCCCCAGCATTTT. Combining the CDR3 with reference TRBV28 and TRBJ1-5 gives the whole variable domain DVKVTQSSRYLVKRTGEKVFLECVQDMDHENMFWYRQDPGLGLRLIYFSYDVKMKEKGDIPEGYSVSREKKERFSLILESASTNQTSMYLCASSLWRDSNQPQHFGDGTRLSIL.

The CDR3 reads CASSARRDYNTGELFF. In DNA form, the CDR3 reads TGCGCCAGCAGCGCAAGGAGGGACTATAACACCGGGGAGCTGTTTTTT. The chain is built from TRBV5-1 and TRBJ2-2, with TRBD2 matching 7 bases. This CDR3 spans 16 amino acids. V was pared by 4 bases and J by 2 bases, with 8 bases of the junction left unmatched. Per germline, CDR1 SGHRS and CDR2 YFSETQ. The whole variable domain, remainder taken from reference TRBV5-1 and TRBJ2-2, is KAGVTQTPRYLIKTRGQQVTLSCSPISGHRSVSWYQQTPGQGLQFLFEYFSETQRNKGNFPGRFSGRQFSNSRSEMNVSTLELGDSALYLCASSARRDYNTGELFFGEGSRLTVL.

The chain couples TRBV19 to TRBJ2-5, with a weak D call TRBD1 (5 bases). TRBJ2-7 explains the end of the DNA better; the J call may be wrong. The CDR3 covers 16 residues. Germline V gene data show CDR1 as LNHDA and CDR2 as SQIVND (reference sequence). The CDR3 region is CASSPMGRPTSYEQYF. DNA of the CDR3: TGTGCCAGTAGTCCGATGGGGCGACCGACCTCCTACGAGCAGTACTTC.